These 20 T cell receptor beta chains share one sample of origin, sequenced in a study of cytomegalovirus exposure and HLA in healthy donors. The PCR was carried out with 60 Vbeta primers and 13 Jbeta primers. The data were produced by immunoSEQ multiplex PCR, yet TCRdb's version contains in-frame clones alone and is incomplete. The sample comprises some 130,000 clones, approximately 87% of which are singletons, and less than 2% rests with the top ten. Sequenced: PBMCs. These receptors all stem from a middle-aged man in good health and CMV-seronegative.

The V and J genes are TRBV27 and TRBJ2-2; 8 bases fit TRBD1. The CDR3 sequence is 16 residues long. Looked up from germline, CDR1 is MNHEY and CDR2 is SMNVEV (reference sequence). With 3 bases clipped from V and 4 bases from J, the junction kept 7 bases outside the gene matches. The CDR3 loop reads CASSLRQGLITGELFF. The CDR3 DNA is TGTGCCAGCAGTTTGCGACAGGGGTTGATCACCGGGGAGCTGTTTTTT.

The chain employs TRBV19 and TRBJ2-7; D is uncertain. This CDR3 has 14 amino acids. In germline, CDR1 is LNHDA, CDR2 SQIVND (reference sequence). The V and J ends lost 1 base and 2 bases respectively, with 9 bases between them. The CDR3 reads CASSIAPPPYEQYF. CDR3 in DNA: TGTGCCAGTAGTATAGCCCCCCCTCCCTACGAGCAGTACTTC.

The chain is built from TRBV19 and TRBJ2-4; 11 nucleotides align to TRBD1. CDR3 length equals 15 residues. V trimming: 2 bases; J trimming: 6 bases; junction bases outside the gene matches: 3. From germline, CDR1 is LNHDA and CDR2 SQIVND (reference sequence). Here the CDR3 DNA reads TGTGCCAGTAGTATAAGGACAGGGGGCACAAACATTCAGTACTTC. Its translation: CASSIRTGGTNIQYF. The entire variable domain, with the rest obtained from reference TRBV19 and TRBJ2-4, is as follows: DGGITQSPKYLFRKEGQNVTLSCEQNLNHDAMYWYRQDPGQGLRLIYYSQIVNDFQKGDIAEGYSVSREKKESFPLTVTSAQKNPTAFYLCASSIRTGGTNIQYFGAGTRLSVL.

V and J are TRBV7-8 and TRBJ1-1; possibly TRBD1 for D (5 bases). The germline V and J ends were trimmed by 6 bases and 3 bases, with 14 bases remaining between them. The CDR3 has 14 residues. CDR1 is SGHVS, CDR2 FQNEAQ, per germline. The CDR3 region has the DNA TGTGCCAGCAGTAAGGGGTCCTCGGACACTGAAGCTTTCTTT. Translated, it gives CASSKGSSDTEAFF.

The rearrangement joins TRBV6-4 to TRBJ1-1; TRBD1 aligns across 10 bases. The CDR3 consists of 17 residues. V lost 6 bases to trimming and J lost 2 bases; unmatched junction nucleotides: 12. Germline CDR1 reads MRHNA; CDR2 reads SNTAGT. The CDR3, as DNA: TGTGCCAGCAGGTCTGCGCCGAGACAGGGGGCAAACACTGAAGCTTTCTTT. Its translation is CASRSAPRQGANTEAFF.

The J gene is TRBJ1-1, the V gene TRBV19; tentatively, D is TRBD1 (5 bases). Trimming shortened V by 7 bases and J by 6 bases, and 18 bases separated the two germline ends. The CDR3 contains 14 residues. CDR1 LNHDA and CDR2 SQIVND come from the germline V gene (reference sequence). The CDR3 DNA is TGTGCCAGTACCTGGACAATGGGGGGGGCTGAAGCTTTCTTT. This translates into CASTWTMGGAEAFF.

The rearrangement joins TRBV10-3 to TRBJ2-1; TRBD2 matches at 14 bases. The germline V gene has CDR1 ENHRY and CDR2 SYGVKD. The length of the CDR3 is 17 residues. The V gene end was trimmed by 11 bases and the J gene end by 2 bases; junction bases not matched to a gene: 11. CDR3 bases: TGTGCCGCCGTGGGACTAGCGGGGGCGGTAACCTACAATGAGCAGTTCTTC. Residues: CAAVGLAGAVTYNEQFF.

This chain uses TRBV2 with TRBJ2-5, with 10 bases matching TRBD2. The CDR3 runs to 14 residues. Germline V gene data show CDR1 as SNHLY and CDR2 as FYNNEI. Trimming took 6 bases from V and 2 from J; bases not matched to a gene: 3. The DNA for the CDR3 is TGTGCCAGCAGCCTTAGCGGGAGGCAAGAGACCCAGTACTTC. It encodes CASSLSGRQETQYF.

V usage is TRBV28 and J usage is TRBJ2-3, with TRBD1 matching 7 bases. This CDR3 has 15 amino acids. V shed 5 bases, J shed 3 bases, and the junction held 8 bases outside the gene matches. Germline CDR1 reads MDHEN; CDR2 reads SYDVKM. The CDR3 region is CASSPSPTGTDTQYF. CDR3 in DNA: TGTGCCAGCAGTCCATCACCGACAGGGACAGATACGCAGTATTTT.

The sample holds one count of this clone. The chain combines TRBV7-6 with TRBJ2-1; no clear D gene. The CDR3 is 15 amino acids. Trimming removed 1 base at V and 1 base at J, with 8 bases between. Germline-derived CDR1 and CDR2 are SGHVS and FNYEAQ. CDR3: CASSLGAGSYNEQFF. CDR3 nucleotide sequence: TGTGCCAGCAGCTTAGGGGCAGGATCCTACAATGAGCAGTTCTTC.

The CDR3 DNA reads TGTGCCAGCAGCCCATTTGGACAGGGCCACGGGGAGCTGTTTTTT. Its protein product is CASSPFGQGHGELFF. The chain carries TRBV7-6 and TRBJ2-2; 8 nucleotides agree with TRBD1. Trimming at V came to 5 bases and at J to 7 bases, leaving 9 bases not matched to a gene. This CDR3 is built from 15 residues. The germline CDR1 and CDR2 sequences are SGHVS and FNYEAQ.

V usage is TRBV9 and J usage is TRBJ2-1, with 7 bases lining up with TRBD2. Losses at the gene ends were 2 bases for V and 8 bases for J; bases not matched to a gene: 10. Per germline, CDR1 SGDLS and CDR2 YYNGEE. The CDR3 length is 15 residues. CDR3 DNA sequence: TGTGCCAGCAGCGTCGAAATAGGCGGGAGTGATGAGCAGTTCTTC. Its protein is CASSVEIGGSDEQFF.

The chain employs TRBV28 and TRBJ1-1, with 9 bases that match TRBD1. Trimming removed 3 bases from V and 0 bases from J; junction bases left unmatched: 8. Per germline, CDR1 MDHEN and CDR2 SYDVKM. CDR3 length equals 17 residues. DNA of the CDR3: TGTGCCAGCAGTTTCGCCGGGACAGGGCTCATGAACACTGAAGCTTTCTTT. Translation gives CASSFAGTGLMNTEAFF. The full variable domain, in which reference TRBV28 and TRBJ1-1 provide the parts outside the CDR3, is DVKVTQSSRYLVKRTGEKVFLECVQDMDHENMFWYRQDPGLGLRLIYFSYDVKMKEKGDIPEGYSVSREKKERFSLILESASTNQTSMYLCASSFAGTGLMNTEAFFGQGTRLTVV.

The chain links TRBV4-3 to TRBJ2-5, with 9 bases lining up with TRBD1. The assigned J gene may be wrong: the sequence end matches TRBJ2-7 better. The CDR3 is 13 residues long. The germline CDR1 and CDR2 sequences are LGHNA and YSLEER. CDR3 DNA sequence: TGCGCCAGCAGCCGGGGACAGGGCTACGAGCAGTACTTC. Protein: CASSRGQGYEQYF.

The rearrangement uses TRBV5-4 and TRBJ2-3, with 7 bases identical to TRBD2. CDR3 length: 15 amino acids. The junction had 6 bases not matched to a gene; V was cut back by 5 bases and J by 0 bases. Germline V gives CDR1 SGHNT, CDR2 YYREEE (reference sequence). The CDR3 DNA sequence: TGTGCCAGCAGTTCAGCGGGGCCCAGCACAGATACGCAGTATTTT. Translation gives CASSSAGPSTDTQYF.

The chain links TRBV5-5 to TRBJ1-4; D gene unclear. This CDR3 is built from 14 residues. Germline assignment: CDR1 SGHKS and CDR2 YYEKEE (reference sequence). V lost 2 bases to trimming and J lost 6 bases, with 11 bases between them. This CDR3 is CASSLTTKDEKLFF. The DNA of the CDR3 is TGTGCCAGCAGCTTAACGACAAAAGATGAAAAACTGTTTTTT. The full variable domain, completed using reference TRBV5-5 and TRBJ1-4, is DAGVTQSPTHLIKTRGQQVTLRCSPISGHKSVSWYQQVLGQGPQFIFQYYEKEERGRGNFPDRFSARQFPNYSSELNVNALLLGDSALYLCASSLTTKDEKLFFGSGTQLSVL.

This clone was detected only a few times. The gene calls are TRBV6-5 and TRBJ2-7, with D maybe TRBD2 (5 bases). This CDR3 is 13 amino acids long. V shed 9 bases and J shed 2 bases, with 14 bases lying between them. The germline V gene encodes CDR1 MNHEY and CDR2 SVGAGI. The CDR3 spells CASSSGLTYEQYF. CDR3 nucleotides: TGTGCCAGTAGCTCGGGGTTGACCTACGAGCAGTACTTC.

This clone was picked up a small number of times. The chain employs TRBV7-9 and TRBJ1-1, with TRBD1 matching 7 bases. Germline V gene sequence: CDR1 SEHNR, CDR2 FQNEAQ (reference sequence). The V and J ends lost 5 bases and 5 bases, in that order; junction bases with no gene match: 8. The CDR3 extends over 14 amino acids. CDR3 sequence reads: CASSQQAQGTEAFF. CDR3 in DNA: TGTGCCAGCAGCCAGCAAGCACAGGGGACTGAAGCTTTCTTT.

J is TRBJ2-2 and V is TRBV4-3; 7 positions match TRBD1. Trimming removed 0 bases from V and 4 bases from J; junction bases left unmatched: 5. This CDR3 has 16 amino acids. Germline V gene lookup returns CDR1 LGHNA and CDR2 YSLEER. In DNA, the CDR3 is TGCGCCAGCAGCCAAGATCCGACAGGGCTCACCGGGGAGCTGTTTTTT. Translating it yields CASSQDPTGLTGELFF.

Remarks on this clone: Other DNA sequences in the sample encode the same CDR3. The chain recombines TRBV7-2 with TRBJ2-5; D possibly corresponds to TRBD1 (5 bases). The CDR3 runs 14 residues. CDR1 and CDR2 (germline): SGHTA, FQGNSA. V was shortened by 4 bases and J by 2 bases, with 11 bases between the two germline ends. For the CDR3, the DNA is TGTGCCAGCAGCTCCCAGGGCCCTCAAGAGACCCAGTACTTC. Residues: CASSSQGPQETQYF.